Presented here are 20 T cell receptor beta chains from one specimen sequenced in a study of blood T cell repertoires in COVID-19. Some clones are missing from TCRdb's copy, which holds only in-frame ones; the method was immunoSEQ multiplex PCR. Here the sample spans over 250,000 clones, around 87% being singletons. The sequencing sample was made of PBMCs or T cells enriched from blood (not recorded which). The receptor source for this set is a woman aged 18-29 years who had recovered from COVID-19.

The chain employs TRBV10-2 and TRBJ1-6, with 8 bases matching TRBD1. CDR1 WSHSY and CDR2 SAAADI come from the germline V gene. Losses at the gene ends were 6 bases for V and 3 bases for J; bases not matched to a gene: 13. There are 18 residues in the CDR3. The CDR3: CASSRPKTGQDYNSPLHF. The CDR3 region has the DNA TGCGCCAGCAGCAGACCTAAGACGGGACAGGACTATAATTCACCCCTCCACTTT.

The V call is TRBV6-5, the J call TRBJ1-5; 10 bases agree with TRBD1. Trimming removed 6 bases from V and 7 bases from J; junction bases left unmatched: 9. CDR1 and CDR2 (germline): MNHEY, SVGAGI. This CDR3 has 15 amino acids. This CDR3 reads CASRPGQGTLQPQHF. In DNA, the CDR3 is TGTGCCAGCAGACCGGGACAGGGGACGTTGCAGCCCCAGCATTTT.

This clone was seen a single time. This rearrangement joins TRBV6-1 to TRBJ2-5, with 8 nucleotides matching TRBD2. Germline assignment: CDR1 MNHNS and CDR2 SASEGT. The CDR3 spans 16 residues. V dropped 2 bases and J dropped 6; count of bases not matched to a gene: 11. The CDR3 bases are TGTGCCAGCAGTGAATGGGTCAGCGGGGGCGAGCAGACCCAGTACTTC. This encodes CASSEWVSGGEQTQYF.

The rearrangement uses TRBV4-2 and TRBJ2-1; maybe TRBD2 (9 bases). This CDR3 has 17 residues. Trimming left V 3 bases short and J 8 bases short, with 23 bases between. Germline V gene lookup returns CDR1 LGHNA and CDR2 YNFKEQ. The CDR3, as DNA: TGTGCCAGCAGCCAGCAGGGGGCGGGGGGGCCTAGCGATGAGCAGTTCTTC. It is translated as CASSQQGAGGPSDEQFF.

This chain uses TRBV7-2 with TRBJ1-2; 8 nucleotides align to TRBD1. CDR3 length: 15 amino acids. V shed 0 bases and J 6 bases; nucleotides not matched to a gene: 6. Germline-derived CDR1 and CDR2 are SGHTA and FQGNSA. CDR3 sequence: CASSLAGTQGDGYTF. The DNA for the CDR3 is TGTGCCAGCAGCTTAGCGGGAACACAGGGGGATGGCTACACCTTC. Filled out from reference TRBV7-2 and TRBJ1-2, the complete variable domain reads GAGVSQSPSNKVTEKGKDVELRCDPISGHTALYWYRQSLGQGLEFLIYFQGNSAPDKSGLPSDRFSAERTGGSVSTLTIQRTQQEDSAVYLCASSLAGTQGDGYTFGSGTRLTVV.

The genes are TRBV4-1 and TRBJ2-5; D might be TRBD1 (6 bases). The length of the CDR3 is 16 residues. The V end lost 2 bases, the J end lost 5 bases, and 18 bases lay between the germline ends. Germline CDR1 and CDR2: MGHRA and YSYEKL. CDR3 amino acids: CASSQMGTPGGETQYF. CDR3 DNA: TGCGCCAGCAGCCAAATGGGGACACCCGGCGGCGAGACCCAGTACTTC.

The CDR3 region has the DNA TGTGCCAGCAGTTCCCCTACAGGGATGAATCAGCCCCAGCATTTT. Protein product: CASSSPTGMNQPQHF. The chain uses TRBV28 and TRBJ1-5, with a tentative D call TRBD1 (6 bases). Germline CDR1 reads MDHEN; CDR2 reads SYDVKM. This CDR3 region has 15 residues. Between the trimmed V and J ends, which lost 4 bases and 4 bases, there was a span of 14 bases.

Remarks on this clone: Mismatch with germline at one junction end may stem from a read error. The chain carries TRBV7-7 and TRBJ1-4; a possible D gene is TRBD1 (6 bases). Germline-derived CDR1 and CDR2 are SSHAT and FNYEAQ (reference sequence). This CDR3 comprises 14 residues. The CDR3 coding sequence is TGTGCTAGCAGCCCCTCGGACAGAGGTGAAAAACTGTTTTTT. It translates to CASSPSDRGEKLFF.

This clone was seen a single time. The V gene is TRBV5-1, the J gene TRBJ1-1; 9 nucleotides match TRBD1. CDR1 SGHRS and CDR2 YFSETQ come from the germline V gene. The CDR3 extends over 14 amino acids. V shed 7 bases and J 1 base; nucleotides not matched to a gene: 5. For the CDR3, the DNA is TGCGCCAGCGGCCCACAGGGGGCGAACACTGAAGCTTTCTTT. This encodes CASGPQGANTEAFF. Full variable domain (remainder filled in from reference TRBV5-1 and TRBJ1-1): KAGVTQTPRYLIKTRGQQVTLSCSPISGHRSVSWYQQTPGQGLQFLFEYFSETQRNKGNFPGRFSGRQFSNSRSEMNVSTLELGDSALYLCASGPQGANTEAFFGQGTRLTVV.

This clone appeared once. The V gene is TRBV19, the J gene TRBJ1-1; D is perhaps TRBD1 (6 bases). Germline loops: CDR1 LNHDA, CDR2 SQIVND (reference sequence). Trimming stripped 6 bases from V and 2 bases from J, with 10 bases between. The CDR3 has 13 residues. CDR3: CASRDSTNTEAFF. CDR3 bases: TGTGCCAGTAGGGACAGCACCAACACTGAAGCTTTCTTT.

The chain carries TRBV12-3 or TRBV12-4 and TRBJ1-2; D uncertain. With 6 bases removed from V and 4 bases from J, the gap between germline ends came to 6 bases. The CDR3 has 11 amino acids. The CDR3 sequence: CASRPLYGYTF. CDR3 coding DNA: TGTGCCAGCAGGCCACTCTATGGCTACACCTTC.

V usage is TRBV28 and J usage is TRBJ2-2; 7 bases match TRBD2. Germline-derived CDR1 and CDR2 are MDHEN and SYDVKM. Trimming at V came to 6 bases and at J to 1 base, leaving 2 bases not matched to a gene. The CDR3 is 14 amino acids. The chain's CDR3 is CASRGGGNTGELFF. The CDR3 bases are TGTGCCAGCAGGGGCGGGGGGAACACCGGGGAGCTGTTTTTT. Drawing the rest from reference TRBV28 and TRBJ2-2, the complete variable domain is DVKVTQSSRYLVKRTGEKVFLECVQDMDHENMFWYRQDPGLGLRLIYFSYDVKMKEKGDIPEGYSVSREKKERFSLILESASTNQTSMYLCASRGGGNTGELFFGEGSRLTVL.

This chain joins TRBV28 and TRBJ1-2; a weak D match, TRBD1 (6 bases). Trimming cost V 11 bases and J 2 bases, with 15 bases left between them. Germline V CDR1 and CDR2: MDHEN, SYDVKM. The CDR3 length is 13 residues. The CDR3 DNA follows: TGTGCCTCAGGGGAGCCTCTGAACTATGGCTACACCTTC. Its translation: CASGEPLNYGYTF.

This rearrangement joins TRBV3-1 (or the pseudogene TRBV3-2) to TRBJ1-4; maybe TRBD1 (6 bases). The CDR3 is 16 amino acids. Trimming took off 0 bases at V and 8 bases at J, with 16 bases between the two ends. Germline V gene lookup returns CDR1 LGHDT and CDR2 YNNKEL (reference sequence). The CDR3 sequence is CASSQEVNRVEEKLFF. CDR3 DNA: TGTGCCAGCAGCCAAGAAGTCAACAGGGTGGAGGAAAAACTGTTTTTT.

The J gene is TRBJ2-2, the V gene TRBV11-1; TRBD1 matches at 7 bases. The CDR3 spans 16 residues. CDR1 and CDR2 from the germline V gene are SGHAT and FQDESV (reference sequence). V was pared by 4 bases and J by 6 bases, with 11 bases of the junction left unmatched. CDR3: CASSSRWGQWAGELFF. The CDR3 DNA sequence: TGTGCCAGCAGCTCCCGATGGGGACAGTGGGCCGGGGAGCTGTTTTTT.

The chain links TRBV27 to TRBJ1-2; D perhaps matches TRBD1 (5 bases). Germline V gene lookup returns CDR1 MNHEY and CDR2 SMNVEV (reference sequence). The CDR3 loop spans 17 amino acids. V lost 4 bases and J lost 7, with 25 bases in between. This CDR3 reads CASSSINMGLPGGGYTF. The CDR3 DNA reads as TGTGCCAGCAGTTCCATCAACATGGGCCTCCCGGGGGGTGGCTACACCTTC.

The chain employs TRBV6-5 and TRBJ1-2; D is uncertain. This CDR3 comprises 10 residues. The V gene's germline CDR1 is MNHEY and CDR2 SVGAGI. V gave up 10 bases and J gave up 2 bases, with 5 bases separating them. The CDR3 DNA follows: TGTGCCACCCTGAACTATGGCTACACCTTC. Its translation: CATLNYGYTF.

The chain joins TRBV11-3 to TRBJ1-5; maybe TRBD1 (6 bases). V shed 0 bases and J shed 6 bases, with 9 bases lying between them. The CDR3 is 14 residues long. Germline values: CDR1 SGHNT, CDR2 YENEEA. The CDR3 spells CASSLDLTGQPQHF. Here the CDR3 DNA reads TGTGCCAGCAGCTTAGATCTGACAGGTCAGCCCCAGCATTTT.

The chain has TRBV28 and TRBJ1-3; TRBD1 aligns across 7 bases. The V segment lost 2 bases and the J segment 2 bases; nucleotides outside the gene matches: 6. The CDR3 runs 16 residues. In germline, CDR1 is MDHEN, CDR2 SYDVKM. CDR3 loop: CASSLTAGGTGNTIYF. As DNA, the CDR3 is TGTGCCAGCAGTTTAACGGCAGGGGGTACTGGAAACACCATATATTTT.

The chain joins TRBV15 to TRBJ1-6; TRBD1 agrees at 7 bases. The CDR3 is 18 amino acids. Germline V gene data show CDR1 as LNHNV and CDR2 as YYDKDF (reference sequence). V lost 4 bases, J lost 7 bases, and 16 bases stayed unmatched. The CDR3 region is CATSNRKTGISPNSPLHF. In DNA form, the CDR3 reads TGTGCCACCAGCAACCGAAAGACAGGGATTTCCCCCAATTCACCCCTCCACTTT.